The 32 T cell receptor beta chains listed next were all sequenced from one sample in a study of T cells in Graves' hyperthyroidism and ophthalmopathy. Template material for amplifying TCR beta CDR3 regions consisted of RNA transcripts. First-round RT-PCR with HTBI primers amplified the TCR CDR3 region. TCRdb re-derived calls from the multiplex PCR reads in MiXCR, one entry per CDR3 protein. The table includes around 250,000 distinct CDR3 sequences, about 15% detected once. Source material: blood. These receptors were taken from a woman in her forties with Graves' hyperthyroidism that later progressed to Graves' ophthalmopathy.

This clonotype has just a few counts. The DNA for the CDR3 is TGTGCCAGTAGTATGCGGCTAGTGGGGATCCAGCCCCAGCATTTT. Translated, it gives CASSMRLVGIQPQHF. J is TRBJ1-5 and V is TRBV19; D is uncertain. CDR3 length equals 15 residues. The V end was cut by 3 bases, the J end by 7 bases, with 16 bases between. CDR1 and CDR2 (germline): LNHDA, SQIVND (reference sequence). Full variable domain (remainder filled in from reference TRBV19 and TRBJ1-5): DGGITQSPKYLFRKEGQNVTLSCEQNLNHDAMYWYRQDPGQGLRLIYYSQIVNDFQKGDIAEGYSVSREKKESFPLTVTSAQKNPTAFYLCASSMRLVGIQPQHFGDGTRLSIL.

In DNA, the CDR3 is TGTGCCAGTAGTATACTTCGGGACTACGAGCAGTACTTC. Translating gives CASSILRDYEQYF. This chain links TRBV19 with TRBJ2-7; a weak D match, TRBD2 (5 bases). The germline gives CDR1 LNHDA, CDR2 SQIVND (reference sequence). The V end was cut by 2 bases, the J end by 3 bases, with 8 bases between. The CDR3 is made up of 13 amino acids.

This clonotype was seen repeatedly, ten times or more. The CDR3, as DNA: TGTGCCAGCAGCTTAGCTGGACAGGGGTCGACTAATGAAAAACTGTTTTTT. It codes for CASSLAGQGSTNEKLFF. V is TRBV7-2 and J is TRBJ1-4; 9 bases are a match to TRBD1. This CDR3 is 17 amino acids long. CDR1 and CDR2 from the germline V gene are SGHTA and FQGNSA. The trim removed 0 bases at V and 2 bases at J, leaving 4 bases unmatched.

This clonotype was counted between two and nine times. The chain joins TRBV4-1 to TRBJ2-3; 12 bases align to TRBD2. The trim removed 6 bases at V and 4 bases at J, leaving 11 bases unmatched. Germline lookup yields CDR1 MGHRA and CDR2 YSYEKL. There are 17 residues in the CDR3. CDR3 in DNA: TGCGCCAGCAGTCTTAGGGCTAGCGGGAGGGCCCCAGATACGCAGTATTTT. It encodes CASSLRASGRAPDTQYF.

The chain recombines TRBV5-1 with TRBJ1-2, with 9 bases matching TRBD1. The CDR3 totals 13 residues. After removal of 0 bases from V and 7 bases from J, the junction contained 1 base not matched to a gene. Germline V gives CDR1 SGHRS, CDR2 YFSETQ. The CDR3 nucleotides are TGCGCCAGCAGCTTGGGGGACAGGGCTGGCTACACCTTC. Its translation: CASSLGDRAGYTF.

This clonotype was detected many times. This chain links TRBV2 with TRBJ2-3, with D perhaps assigned TRBD1 or TRBD2 (5 bases each). Germline CDR1 SNHLY, CDR2 FYNNEI. This CDR3 spans 13 amino acids. Written as DNA, the CDR3 is TGTGCATGCCTGAGGGGTGGTCTGGATACGCAGTATTTT. This gives the protein CACLRGGLDTQYF.

This CDR3 is CASTTDVNEQFF. In DNA, the CDR3 is TGTGCCAGCACGACTGACGTGAATGAGCAGTTCTTC. This chain joins TRBV2 and TRBJ2-1; D remains unclear. The CDR3 loop spans 12 amino acids. The germline V gene encodes CDR1 SNHLY and CDR2 FYNNEI. Trimming stripped 7 bases from V and 7 bases from J, with 11 bases between.

The sample holds many counts of this clonotype. J is TRBJ2-3 and V is TRBV7-3; tentatively, D is TRBD1 (5 bases). V shed 5 bases and J shed 1 base, with 13 bases lying between them. The CDR3 runs 15 residues. Germline V lookup: CDR1 SGHTA, CDR2 FQGTGA. The CDR3 nucleotides read TGTGCCAGCAGCCTTGACCCAGGGCGCACAGATACGCAGTATTTT. It encodes CASSLDPGRTDTQYF.

This clonotype was counted ten times or more. V and J are TRBV5-1 and TRBJ1-1; D perhaps matches TRBD1 (5 bases). This CDR3 region has 13 residues. V was cut by 5 bases and J by 1 base, with 9 bases left in between. Looked up from germline, CDR1 is SGHRS and CDR2 is YFSETQ. The CDR3 sequence: CASRPGANTEAFF. CDR3 DNA sequence: TGCGCCAGCAGACCCGGGGCGAACACTGAAGCTTTCTTT.

This clonotype was observed many times. This chain joins TRBV11-1 and TRBJ2-3; TRBD1 matches at 10 bases. V shed 5 bases and J 2 bases; nucleotides not matched to a gene: 7. This CDR3 region has 16 residues. Germline CDR1 and CDR2: SGHAT and FQDESV (reference sequence). The CDR3 sequence is CASSLRTGGNTDTQYF. The CDR3 DNA follows: TGTGCCAGCAGCCTGAGGACAGGGGGGAACACAGATACGCAGTATTTT.

In its sample, this clonotype was seen many times. This chain uses TRBV4-2 with TRBJ2-5; 9 nucleotides match TRBD2. CDR3 length equals 17 residues. Losses at the gene ends were 1 base for V and 5 bases for J; bases not matched to a gene: 11. The germline V gene has CDR1 LGHNA and CDR2 YNFKEQ. For the CDR3, the DNA is TGTGCCAGCAGCCAAGTTGGTTTGCGGGAGGGTGGGGAGACCCAGTACTTC. Its protein is CASSQVGLREGGETQYF.

This clonotype has a handful of counts. V is TRBV20-1 and J is TRBJ2-2; D is perhaps TRBD1 (6 bases). This CDR3 has 15 amino acids. Germline V gene lookup returns CDR1 DFQATT and CDR2 SNEGSKA (reference sequence). V was cut by 1 base and J by 0 bases, with 9 bases left in between. The CDR3 bases are TGCAGTGCTAGAGCAGGGGCGCCGAACACCGGGGAGCTGTTTTTT. It specifies CSARAGAPNTGELFF.

For this clonotype: One end of the junction does not line up with germline, which may come from a read error. The chain combines TRBV28 with TRBJ2-3, with 10 bases that match TRBD2. CDR3 length: 16 residues. Germline values: CDR1 MDHEN, CDR2 SYDVKM. The CDR3 protein is CASSFWLAGVPDTQYF. The CDR3 DNA follows: TGTGCCAGTAGTTTCTGGCTAGCGGGAGTCCCAGATACGCAGTATTTT.

This clonotype was seen only a few times. This chain links TRBV6-1 with TRBJ1-3; no clear D gene. CDR1 is MNHNS and CDR2 is SASEGT in the germline V gene. The CDR3 is made up of 15 amino acids. Trimming pared 4 bases from V and 4 bases from J, leaving 14 bases between. The CDR3 nucleotides read TGTGCCAGCAGTGTAAAGAGCTTACTAGGAAACACCATATATTTT. Protein: CASSVKSLLGNTIYF.

This clonotype has at least ten counts. This rearrangement joins TRBV28 to TRBJ1-6; 7 bases match TRBD1. Germline V gives CDR1 MDHEN, CDR2 SYDVKM. CDR3 length equals 17 residues. V was clipped by 7 bases and J by 8 bases; unmatched bases: 17. In nucleotides, the CDR3 is TGTGCCAGCAATACCGGACAGGCCACGTATACGGATTCACCCCTCCACTTT. This gives the protein CASNTGQATYTDSPLHF.

In its sample, this clonotype was seen many times. CDR3 residues: CASSLGSSGGRHTQYF. The DNA for the CDR3 is TGTGCCAGCAGTTTAGGTTCTTCGGGTGGTAGACATACGCAGTATTTT. The genes are TRBV28 and TRBJ2-3, with D uncertain. This CDR3 spans 16 amino acids. Germline-derived CDR1 and CDR2 are MDHEN and SYDVKM. The V and J ends lost 2 bases and 7 bases respectively, with 19 bases between them.

This clonotype was counted many times. The chain uses TRBV29-1 and TRBJ2-2; 10 bases map to TRBD1. With V trimmed by 7 bases and J by 7 bases, 6 bases remained unmatched. Germline V gene lookup returns CDR1 SQVTM and CDR2 ANQGSEA. The CDR3 is 13 residues long. In DNA form, the CDR3 reads TGCAGCGCCACCGGGACAGGGGTCGGGGAGCTGTTTTTT. Translating it yields CSATGTGVGELFF.

This clonotype came up many times. J is TRBJ1-1 and V is TRBV11-3; D gene ambiguous. CDR3 length equals 15 residues. V shed 5 bases and J shed 4 bases, with 17 bases lying between them. CDR1 SGHNT and CDR2 YENEEA come from the germline V gene. CDR3 nucleotides: TGTGCCAGCAGCCACCACCCCGGGGATGGCACTGAAGCTTTCTTT. This encodes CASSHHPGDGTEAFF. The full variable domain, with the rest looked up from reference TRBV11-3 and TRBJ1-1, is EAGVVQSPRYKIIEKKQPVAFWCNPISGHNTLYWYLQNLGQGPELLIRYENEEAVDDSQLPKDRFSAERLKGVDSTLKIQPAELGDSAVYLCASSHHPGDGTEAFFGQGTRLTVV.

About this clonotype: The junction departs from germline at one end; a sequencing error may be responsible. The chain recombines TRBV30 with TRBJ1-2; D uncertain. Germline-derived CDR1 and CDR2 are GTSNPN and SVGIG (reference sequence). There are 13 residues in the CDR3. CDR3 sequence: CAWGVAGSYGYTF. The CDR3 nucleotides are TGTGCCTGGGGTGTAGCCGGGAGCTATGGCTACACCTTC. Supplemented by reference TRBV30 and TRBJ1-2, the full variable domain reads SQTIHQWPATLVQPVGSPLSLECTVEGTSNPNLYWYRQAAGRGLQLLFYSVGIGQISSEVPQNLSASRPQDRQFILSSKKLLLSDSGFYLCAWGVAGSYGYTFGSGTRLTVV.

V and J are TRBV28 and TRBJ1-2, with D perhaps matching TRBD1 (6 bases). Trimming removed 5 bases from V and 0 bases from J, with 19 bases in between. CDR1 is MDHEN, CDR2 SYDVKM, per germline. CDR3 length equals 17 residues. The CDR3 DNA follows: TGTGCCAGCAGTATACCGGACAGCTCCTTAGCTAACTATGGCTACACCTTC. Amino acids: CASSIPDSSLANYGYTF.

This clonotype was counted many times. The V call is TRBV4-2, the J call TRBJ2-5; D not resolved. In germline, CDR1 is LGHNA, CDR2 YNFKEQ. This CDR3 region has 14 residues. V was shortened by 0 bases and J by 5 bases, with 10 bases between the two germline ends. CDR3 in amino acids: CASSQEGSFETQYF. The CDR3 DNA reads as TGTGCCAGCAGCCAAGAAGGGTCTTTTGAGACCCAGTACTTC.

This clonotype was counted at least ten times. V and J are TRBV19 and TRBJ2-3; no definite D call. This CDR3 is 12 amino acids long. Between the trimmed V and J ends, which lost 4 bases and 1 base, there was a span of 3 bases. Germline V gene lookup returns CDR1 LNHDA and CDR2 SQIVND (reference sequence). The CDR3 nucleotides read TGTGCCAGTAGTACACGCACAGATACGCAGTATTTT. This codes for CASSTRTDTQYF.

This clonotype has at least ten counts. The chain couples TRBV6-5 to TRBJ2-1; 12 nucleotides agree with TRBD2. The V segment lost 4 bases and the J segment 11 bases; nucleotides outside the gene matches: 6. Germline CDR1 reads MNHEY; CDR2 reads SVGAGI. This CDR3 has 14 amino acids. The DNA of the CDR3 is TGTGCCAGCAGTTCGCTAGCGGGGGGGTCAAAGCAGTTCTTC. Its translation is CASSSLAGGSKQFF.

The table lists this clonotype with many counts. V gene TRBV20-1 combines with J gene TRBJ2-2, with 14 bases matching TRBD2. Germline CDR1 reads DFQATT; CDR2 reads SNEGSKA (reference sequence). The CDR3 length is 15 residues. The V segment lost 5 bases and the J segment 10 bases; nucleotides outside the gene matches: 9. CDR3 in DNA: TGCAGTGCTTTGGGACTAGCGGGAGATTTTGAGGAGCTGTTTTTT. Translated, it gives CSALGLAGDFEELFF.

This clonotype was observed at least ten times. The V and J genes are TRBV12-3 or TRBV12-4 and TRBJ1-5; possible D gene TRBD1, 5 bases. Between the trimmed V and J ends, which lost 4 bases and 4 bases, there was a span of 14 bases. This CDR3 has 15 residues. The CDR3 sequence: CASSSLGRENQPQHF. Written as DNA, the CDR3 is TGTGCCAGCAGTTCCCTAGGCAGGGAGAATCAGCCCCAGCATTTT.

This clonotype was picked up many times. This sequence joins TRBV2 and TRBJ2-3; 7 bases map to TRBD2. Germline loops: CDR1 SNHLY, CDR2 FYNNEI. V shed 6 bases and J 4 bases; nucleotides not matched to a gene: 4. The CDR3 has 13 residues. The CDR3 nucleotides read TGTGCCAGCAGGGCGGGAGAATCAGATACGCAGTATTTT. This sequence encodes CASRAGESDTQYF.

This clonotype was seen more than once but under ten times. This chain links TRBV30 with TRBJ1-2; 7 nucleotides agree with TRBD1. Germline values: CDR1 GTSNPN, CDR2 SVGIG (reference sequence). The CDR3 runs 14 residues. Trimming cost V 2 bases and J 1 base; bases outside gene matches: 4. The CDR3 sequence is CAWSLQGGNYGYTF. DNA of the CDR3: TGTGCCTGGAGTTTGCAGGGGGGTAACTATGGCTACACCTTC.

The chain uses TRBV29-1 and TRBJ2-2, with a weak D call TRBD2 (6 bases). With 4 bases removed from V and 0 bases from J, the gap between germline ends came to 9 bases. Germline V gene data show CDR1 as SQVTM and CDR2 as ANQGSEA. This CDR3 contains 14 residues. The CDR3 loop is CSVVWGANTGELFF. The CDR3 nucleotides read TGCAGCGTTGTGTGGGGGGCGAACACCGGGGAGCTGTTTTTT.

This clonotype has at least ten counts. The chain joins TRBV11-2 to TRBJ2-1; no clear D. The length of the CDR3 is 15 residues. Trimming pared 5 bases from V and 2 bases from J, leaving 13 bases between. The germline V gene encodes CDR1 SGHAT and CDR2 FQNNGV. CDR3 coding DNA: TGTGCCAGCAGCGGGTGGGTAGCTACCTACAATGAGCAGTTCTTC. It encodes CASSGWVATYNEQFF. Drawing the rest from reference TRBV11-2 and TRBJ2-1, the complete variable domain is EAGVAQSPRYKIIEKRQSVAFWCNPISGHATLYWYQQILGQGPKLLIQFQNNGVVDDSQLPKDRFSAERLKGVDSTLKIQPAKLEDSAVYLCASSGWVATYNEQFFGPGTRLTVL.

In its sample, this clonotype was seen a few times. This chain links TRBV5-6 with TRBJ2-7; possible D gene TRBD2, 6 bases. Trimming pared 5 bases from V and 0 bases from J, leaving 12 bases between. Looked up from germline, CDR1 is SGHDT and CDR2 is YYEEEE. This CDR3 contains 14 residues. The CDR3 bases are TGTGCCAGCAGGGTGGAGGAGGGCTCCTACGAGCAGTACTTC. As protein: CASRVEEGSYEQYF. The variable domain in full, with the rest retrieved from reference TRBV5-6 and TRBJ2-7, is DAGVTQSPTHLIKTRGQQVTLRCSPKSGHDTVSWYQQALGQGPQFIFQYYEEEERQRGNFPDRFSGHQFPNYSSELNVNALLLGDSALYLCASRVEEGSYEQYFGPGTRLTVT.

This clonotype showed up just a few times. This sequence joins TRBV6-1 and TRBJ2-3; 12 bases map to TRBD2. Looked up from germline, CDR1 is MNHNS and CDR2 is SASEGT. The V gene end was trimmed by 6 bases and the J gene end by 4 bases; junction bases not matched to a gene: 2. This CDR3 spans 14 amino acids. The CDR3 loop is CASRTSGSPDTQYF. The CDR3 DNA is TGTGCCAGCAGGACTAGCGGGAGCCCAGATACGCAGTATTTT.

This clonotype was seen ten or more times. This sequence joins TRBV18 and TRBJ2-7; possible D gene TRBD1, 5 bases. CDR3 length: 13 residues. The V end was cut by 0 bases, the J end by 7 bases, with 10 bases between. Germline CDR1 KGHSH, CDR2 LQKENI. The CDR3 coding sequence is TGTGCCAGCTCACCACCAGGGTCAGGGGAGCAGTACTTC. Translating it yields CASSPPGSGEQYF.